The 23 T cell receptor beta chains presented below share a single source sample, sequenced in a study of cytomegalovirus exposure and HLA in healthy donors. Researchers ran the PCR with 60 Vbeta and 13 Jbeta primers. This table comes from immunoSEQ multiplex PCR, and its TCRdb copy is limited to in-frame clones, with some not included. The sample lists roughly 92,000 clones, 80% seen once, with 20% to 25% in the top ten. Sequenced input: PBMCs. The receptors come from a woman aged 45 to 65 in good health and CMV-seropositive.

The chain has TRBV7-2 and TRBJ2-1; TRBD1 matches 7 bases. CDR3 size: 16 residues. CDR1 and CDR2 (germline): SGHTA, FQGNSA. The ends lost 5 bases at V and 3 bases at J; junction bases unmatched: 10. The CDR3, as DNA: TGTGCCAGCAGCGCCTACTCCGGGACAGACTACAATGAGCAGTTCTTC. It specifies CASSAYSGTDYNEQFF.

This clone was recorded a few times. The chain uses TRBV14 and TRBJ2-2; D is perhaps TRBD1 (6 bases). Trimming stripped 2 bases from V and 7 bases from J, with 11 bases between. The CDR3 length is 14 residues. The germline V gene encodes CDR1 SGHDN and CDR2 FVKESK. CDR3 residues: CASSQQQGFGELFF. Here the CDR3 DNA reads TGTGCCAGCAGCCAACAACAGGGTTTCGGGGAGCTGTTTTTT.

V usage is TRBV7-3 and J usage is TRBJ2-6, with 8 nucleotides matching TRBD1. This CDR3 has 20 amino acids. The V and J ends lost 2 bases and 0 bases, in that order; junction bases with no gene match: 12. Germline lookup yields CDR1 SGHTA and CDR2 FQGTGA. As DNA, the CDR3 is TGTGCCAGCAGCTTATCCTCTATTGGACAGGGTCCCTCTGGGGCCAACGTCCTGACTTTC. Protein: CASSLSSIGQGPSGANVLTF.

The sample holds a few counts of this clone. In DNA form, the CDR3 reads TGTGCCAGCTCACCACGTACGGGTACCGGGGAGCTGTTTTTT. Amino acids: CASSPRTGTGELFF. The rearrangement uses TRBV18 and TRBJ2-2; no definite D call. With 1 base removed from V and 5 bases from J, the gap between germline ends came to 8 bases. Per the germline V gene, CDR1 is KGHSH and CDR2 is LQKENI. CDR3 length: 14 amino acids.

V usage is TRBV5-1 and J usage is TRBJ2-1; no clear D gene. CDR1 SGHRS and CDR2 YFSETQ come from the germline V gene. There are 13 residues in the CDR3. V lost 0 bases, J lost 5 bases, and 6 bases lay in between. The CDR3 spells CASSLEPHNEQFF. Written as DNA, the CDR3 is TGCGCCAGCAGCTTGGAGCCCCACAATGAGCAGTTCTTC.

The chain joins TRBV11-2 to TRBJ2-5; D call uncertain. Germline V lookup: CDR1 SGHAT, CDR2 FQNNGV. The CDR3 is 13 amino acids. Deletions cut 5 bases from V and 3 bases from J, with 10 bases between. CDR3 sequence reads: CASSMNTEETQYF. CDR3 DNA: TGTGCCAGCAGCATGAACACCGAAGAGACCCAGTACTTC.

The rearrangement links TRBV4-2 to TRBJ2-5; 9 nucleotides line up with TRBD2. V trimming: 0 bases; J trimming: 4 bases; junction bases outside the gene matches: 3. The CDR3 is made up of 15 amino acids. Germline CDR1 and CDR2: LGHNA and YNFKEQ. The DNA of the CDR3 is TGTGCCAGCAGCCAAGAATCGACTAGCGGAGAGACCCAGTACTTC. Its translation is CASSQESTSGETQYF.

The V call is TRBV11-3, the J call TRBJ2-1; 8 bases are shared with TRBD2. The CDR3 has 15 residues. V gave up 4 bases and J gave up 4 bases; unmatched junction bases: 6. Germline V gene sequence: CDR1 SGHNT, CDR2 YENEEA. The CDR3 DNA sequence: TGTGCCAGCAGCTCCGCCGCGGGAGGTTACAATGAGCAGTTCTTC. It yields the protein CASSSAAGGYNEQFF.

The J gene is TRBJ1-3, the V gene TRBV5-1, with 7 bases identical to TRBD1. This CDR3 has 14 amino acids. Per germline, CDR1 SGHRS and CDR2 YFSETQ. V was pared by 4 bases and J by 1 base, with 2 bases of the junction left unmatched. The CDR3 DNA follows: TGCGCCAGCAGCGCACAGGGGTCTGGAAACACCATATATTTT. Translated: CASSAQGSGNTIYF.

V gene TRBV6-1 combines with J gene TRBJ1-1; a weak D match, TRBD1 (6 bases). The CDR3 sequence is 15 residues long. Germline V gene lookup returns CDR1 MNHNS and CDR2 SASEGT. V shed 5 bases and J shed 3 bases, with 16 bases lying between them. CDR3 loop: CASSKRGGGYTEAFF. Here the CDR3 DNA reads TGTGCCAGCAGTAAAAGGGGGGGTGGGTACACTGAAGCTTTCTTT.

This chain uses TRBV13 with TRBJ2-5, with D perhaps matching TRBD1 (5 bases). The V and J ends lost 5 bases and 0 bases respectively, with 10 bases between them. CDR1 is PRHDT and CDR2 is FYEKMQ in the germline V gene (reference sequence). The CDR3 is 14 residues long. The CDR3 spells CASSPRGYQETQYF. In nucleotides, the CDR3 is TGTGCCAGCAGCCCTAGGGGTTACCAAGAGACCCAGTACTTC.

The chain carries TRBV10-3 and TRBJ1-1; D unresolved. V lost 7 bases to trimming and J lost 1 base, with 19 bases between them. This CDR3 region has 16 residues. Germline CDR1 reads ENHRY; CDR2 reads SYGVKD. CDR3 bases: TGTGCCATCAAGAGTGCGGAAGAGGTGAGGAACACTGAAGCTTTCTTT. Protein: CAIKSAEEVRNTEAFF.

The J gene is TRBJ2-7, the V gene TRBV19, with a tentative D call TRBD1 (6 bases). Germline CDR1 LNHDA, CDR2 SQIVND (reference sequence). This CDR3 comprises 15 residues. The V gene lost 5 bases and the J gene lost 4 bases, with 18 bases spanning the gap. The CDR3 reads CASSSTGRVFYEQYF. The DNA of the CDR3 is TGTGCCAGTAGTTCTACAGGGCGGGTCTTTTACGAGCAGTACTTC.

The chain carries TRBV5-6 and TRBJ2-3; 7 nucleotides align to TRBD2. The V segment lost 0 bases and the J segment 3 bases; nucleotides outside the gene matches: 7. From germline, CDR1 is SGHDT and CDR2 YYEEEE. The CDR3 contains 16 residues. The CDR3 bases are TGTGCCAGCAGCTTGGACGTGGGAGGGCCGACAGATACGCAGTATTTT. Translated: CASSLDVGGPTDTQYF.

The rearrangement links TRBV9 to TRBJ1-6, with D perhaps matching TRBD1 (6 bases). Trimming took 3 bases from V and 8 from J, leaving 12 bases between them. There are 14 residues in the CDR3. Germline loops: CDR1 SGDLS, CDR2 YYNGEE. CDR3 coding DNA: TGTGCCAGCAGCGGACAGGTCTTTGATTCACCCCTCCACTTT. Protein product: CASSGQVFDSPLHF.

The rearrangement joins TRBV19 to TRBJ2-5; D is possibly TRBD1 (6 bases). Germline V gene data show CDR1 as LNHDA and CDR2 as SQIVND (reference sequence). Trimming removed 3 bases at V and 4 bases at J, with 18 bases between. The CDR3 loop spans 16 amino acids. The CDR3 DNA reads TGTGCCAGTAGTATCTCAGCAGGGGTAGGGGGAGAGACCCAGTACTTC. Protein product: CASSISAGVGGETQYF.

The chain has TRBV18 and TRBJ2-3; 9 nucleotides match TRBD1. This CDR3 has 16 residues. The trim removed 3 bases at V and 2 bases at J, leaving 6 bases unmatched. Germline CDR1 reads KGHSH; CDR2 reads LQKENI. The CDR3 nucleotides are TGTGCCAGCTCACCTATGGTACAGGGGGCCACAGATACGCAGTATTTT. Its protein is CASSPMVQGATDTQYF.

This clone was observed a handful of times. DNA for the CDR3: TGTGCCAGCAGTGAACCACAGGGGGCCGGTGGAAACACCATATATTTT. As protein: CASSEPQGAGGNTIYF. The genes are TRBV2 and TRBJ1-3, with 9 positions matching TRBD1. Unmatched junction bases numbered 5, after V lost 2 bases and J lost 3 bases. The CDR3 is 16 residues long. Germline values: CDR1 SNHLY, CDR2 FYNNEI.

The chain recombines TRBV12-5 with TRBJ2-1, with D unresolved. Trimming took off 1 base at V and 4 bases at J, with 8 bases between the two ends. The CDR3 runs 14 residues. Per the germline V gene, CDR1 is LGHNT and CDR2 is FRNRAP. The CDR3 spells CASGLGLSYNEQFF. CDR3 nucleotides: TGTGCTAGTGGTTTGGGACTGTCGTACAATGAGCAGTTCTTC.

The V and J genes are TRBV30 and TRBJ1-2; no definite D call. Germline V gene sequence: CDR1 GTSNPN, CDR2 SVGIG (reference sequence). The CDR3 sequence is 12 residues long. V lost 2 bases and J lost 10, with 14 bases in between. DNA for the CDR3: TGTGCCTGGAGTATTGACGGGGAATACTACACCTTC. It codes for CAWSIDGEYYTF.

The chain is built from TRBV23-1 and TRBJ2-3; maybe TRBD2 (5 bases). TRBV23-1 qualifies as an ORF whose function is uncertain. This CDR3 has 14 residues. Trimming pared 8 bases from V and 4 bases from J, leaving 16 bases between. CDR3 loop: CASPQRIGADTQYF. The CDR3 nucleotides are TGCGCCAGCCCTCAAAGGATCGGGGCAGATACGCAGTATTTT.

The genes are TRBV7-8 and TRBJ1-5; 10 positions agree with TRBD1. The ends lost 5 bases at V and 6 bases at J; junction bases unmatched: 7. There are 15 residues in the CDR3. Germline-derived CDR1 and CDR2 are SGHVS and FQNEAQ. CDR3 protein: CASSPGTGVGQPQHF. Here the CDR3 DNA reads TGTGCCAGCAGCCCTGGGACAGGGGTGGGTCAGCCCCAGCATTTT.

The rearrangement uses TRBV7-9 and TRBJ1-1; a possible D gene is TRBD1 (5 bases). The V gene's germline CDR1 is SEHNR and CDR2 FQNEAQ (reference sequence). The length of the CDR3 is 13 residues. Trimming removed 5 bases at V and 5 bases at J, with 12 bases between. CDR3 sequence reads: CASSPFRVTEAFF. Here the CDR3 DNA reads TGTGCCAGCAGCCCCTTCAGGGTGACTGAAGCTTTCTTT.